This is a list of T cell receptor beta chains from one sample in a study of beta chain features in type 1 diabetes. TCRdb's copy holds only in-frame clones and misses some; the assay was immunoSEQ multiplex PCR. The table shows under 900,000 clones, with roughly 15% occurring only once. The sequencing input was naive CD4+ T cells from blood. These receptors were obtained from a woman under 30 in good health. The CDR3 runs from the conserved cysteine through the conserved F or W. The D gene is left open where the match is weak. Some rows mark clone size as missing; the rest say once, few, many or name a class of expanded clone.

v_gene: TRBV7-3; abundance: NA; j_gene: TRBJ2-3; d_gene: TRBD2; CDR3aa: CASSLIRTSGTDTQYF; CDR3nt: TGTGCCAGCAGCTTAATTCGGACTAGCGGCACAGATACGCAGTATTTT
v_gene: TRBV6-6; abundance: NA; j_gene: TRBJ2-1; d_gene: NA; CDR3aa: CASTSRGRPGYEQFF; CDR3nt: TGTGCCAGCACTTCAAGGGGGAGGCCAGGGTATGAGCAGTTCTTC
v_gene: TRBV6-1; abundance: few; j_gene: TRBJ2-3; d_gene: NA; CDR3aa: CASSEAGPQIPDTQYF; CDR3nt: TGTGCCAGCAGTGAAGCTGGGCCGCAGATCCCAGATACGCAGTATTTT
v_gene: TRBV2; abundance: NA; j_gene: TRBJ2-1; d_gene: NA; CDR3aa: CASSLAASSYNEQFF; CDR3nt: TGTGCCAGCAGTTTAGCGGCCAGCTCCTACAATGAGCAGTTCTTC
v_gene: TRBV29-1; abundance: few; j_gene: TRBJ2-1; d_gene: TRBD2; CDR3aa: CSVVGGTSRTYNEQFF; CDR3nt: TGCAGCGTTGTTGGGGGGACTAGCCGAACGTACAATGAGCAGTTCTTC
v_gene: TRBV11-3; abundance: NA; j_gene: TRBJ2-1; d_gene: NA; CDR3aa: CASILTRHNEQFF; CDR3nt: TGTGCCAGCATCCTGACTAGACACAATGAGCAGTTCTTC
v_gene: TRBV29-1; abundance: NA; j_gene: TRBJ2-5; d_gene: NA; CDR3aa: CSVMIRGGETQYF; CDR3nt: TGCAGCGTTATGATCAGGGGAGGGGAGACTCAGTACTTC
v_gene: TRBV25-1; abundance: NA; j_gene: TRBJ2-1; d_gene: NA; CDR3aa: CASSEYAHYNEQFF; CDR3nt: TGTGCCAGCAGTGAATATGCTCACTACAATGAGCAGTTCTTC
v_gene: TRBV6-5; abundance: NA; j_gene: TRBJ1-3; d_gene: NA; CDR3aa: CASSYSGRTSGNTIYF; CDR3nt: TGTGCCAGCAGTTACTCTGGGCGGACCTCTGGAAACACCATATATTTT
v_gene: TRBV5-1; abundance: few; j_gene: TRBJ2-2; d_gene: NA; CDR3aa: CASSGTLDSPRELFF; CDR3nt: TGCGCCAGCAGCGGGACCCTGGACAGTCCCCGGGAGCTGTTTTTT
v_gene: TRBV6-5; abundance: NA; j_gene: TRBJ2-3; d_gene: NA; CDR3aa: CASLAPGAGTQYF; CDR3nt: TGTGCCAGTCTCGCCCCAGGGGCGGGTACGCAGTATTTT
v_gene: TRBV18; abundance: NA; j_gene: TRBJ2-1; d_gene: NA; CDR3aa: CASSPPSPTGKGTNEQFF; CDR3nt: TGTGCCAGCTCACCACCATCGCCAACAGGGAAAGGAACGAATGAGCAGTTCTTC
v_gene: TRBV28; abundance: few; j_gene: TRBJ2-5; d_gene: TRBD2; CDR3aa: CASSYPLAGDQETQYF; CDR3nt: TGTGCCAGCAGTTACCCGCTAGCGGGAGACCAAGAGACCCAGTACTTC
v_gene: TRBV11-2; abundance: NA; j_gene: TRBJ2-3; d_gene: NA; CDR3aa: CASSLGPSDTDTQYF; CDR3nt: TGTGCCAGCAGCTTAGGGCCCTCGGACACAGATACGCAGTATTTT
v_gene: TRBV28; abundance: NA; j_gene: TRBJ2-7; d_gene: TRBD1; CDR3aa: CASSLTGTAYEQYF; CDR3nt: TGTGCCAGCAGTCTCACCGGGACAGCCTACGAGCAGTACTTC
v_gene: TRBV5-1; abundance: NA; j_gene: TRBJ1-1; d_gene: NA; CDR3aa: CASTLGPKDTEAFF; CDR3nt: TGCGCCAGCACCTTGGGACCCAAGGACACTGAAGCTTTCTTT
v_gene: TRBV11-3; abundance: NA; j_gene: TRBJ2-2; d_gene: NA; CDR3aa: CASSLVGAGELFF; CDR3nt: TGTGCCAGCAGCTTAGTGGGGGCCGGGGAGCTGTTTTTT
v_gene: TRBV7-2; abundance: NA; j_gene: TRBJ2-1; d_gene: NA; CDR3aa: CASSSQTRYEQFF; CDR3nt: TGTGCCAGCAGCTCCCAGACTCGGTATGAGCAGTTCTTC
v_gene: TRBV2; abundance: NA; j_gene: TRBJ1-2; d_gene: TRBD1; CDR3aa: CATSGTGRLYGYTF; CDR3nt: TGTGCCACCTCTGGGACAGGGAGGTTGTACGGCTACACCTTC
v_gene: TRBV7-3; abundance: NA; j_gene: TRBJ2-1; d_gene: TRBD2; CDR3aa: CASSLRSSGYNEQFF; CDR3nt: TGTGCCAGCAGCTTAAGGTCTAGCGGGTACAATGAGCAGTTCTTC
v_gene: TRBV20-1; abundance: NA; j_gene: TRBJ2-7; d_gene: NA; CDR3aa: CSAVAQNEQYF; CDR3nt: TGCAGTGCGGTGGCGCAGAACGAGCAGTACTTC
v_gene: TRBV15; abundance: few; j_gene: TRBJ2-5; d_gene: NA; CDR3aa: CATSRDIKVLETQYF; CDR3nt: TGTGCCACCAGCAGAGATATCAAGGTCTTGGAGACCCAGTACTTC
v_gene: TRBV29-1; abundance: few; j_gene: TRBJ2-3; d_gene: NA; CDR3aa: CSVVAGSSTDTQYF; CDR3nt: TGCAGCGTTGTGGCGGGATCGAGCACAGATACGCAGTATTTT
v_gene: TRBV5-1; abundance: few; j_gene: TRBJ1-2; d_gene: NA; CDR3aa: CASSLTQPYGYTF; CDR3nt: TGCGCCAGCAGCTTAACACAGCCCTATGGCTACACCTTC
v_gene: TRBV29-1; abundance: few; j_gene: TRBJ2-7; d_gene: NA; CDR3aa: CSVWRGYEQYF; CDR3nt: TGCAGCGTTTGGAGGGGTTACGAGCAGTACTTC
v_gene: TRBV9; abundance: NA; j_gene: TRBJ1-5; d_gene: NA; CDR3aa: CASSPGHGNQPQHF; CDR3nt: TGTGCCAGCAGCCCAGGTCATGGCAATCAGCCCCAGCATTTT
v_gene: TRBV6-5; abundance: NA; j_gene: TRBJ1-2; d_gene: NA; CDR3aa: CASSYSSTGRYGYTF; CDR3nt: TGTGCCAGCAGTTACTCGTCGACAGGCCGCTATGGCTACACCTTC
v_gene: TRBV6-5; abundance: few; j_gene: TRBJ2-5; d_gene: NA; CDR3aa: CASGPRSETQYF; CDR3nt: TGTGCCAGCGGCCCTAGATCTGAGACCCAGTACTTC
v_gene: TRBV7-2; abundance: few; j_gene: TRBJ2-5; d_gene: NA; CDR3aa: CASSLAGIQETQYF; CDR3nt: TGTGCCAGCAGCTTAGCCGGCATACAAGAGACCCAGTACTTC
v_gene: TRBV5-6; abundance: few; j_gene: TRBJ1-5; d_gene: NA; CDR3aa: CASSPGQNQPQHF; CDR3nt: TGTGCCAGCAGCCCTGGACAGAATCAGCCCCAGCATTTT
v_gene: TRBV14; abundance: NA; j_gene: TRBJ2-2; d_gene: NA; CDR3aa: CASSQNTNTGELFF; CDR3nt: TGTGCCAGCAGCCAAAACACCAACACCGGGGAGCTGTTTTTT
v_gene: TRBV28; abundance: NA; j_gene: TRBJ2-7; d_gene: TRBD2; CDR3aa: CASSEPSGRAPYEQYF; CDR3nt: TGTGCCAGCAGCGAGCCTAGCGGGAGGGCCCCCTACGAGCAGTACTTC
v_gene: TRBV14; abundance: NA; j_gene: TRBJ2-7; d_gene: TRBD1; CDR3aa: CASSQVGQAYEQYF; CDR3nt: TGTGCCAGCAGCCAAGTTGGACAGGCCTACGAGCAGTACTTC
v_gene: TRBV4-2; abundance: few; j_gene: TRBJ2-2; d_gene: NA; CDR3aa: CASSQGSLAGTGELFF; CDR3nt: TGTGCCAGCAGCCAAGGGTCCTTGGCGGGCACCGGGGAGCTGTTTTTT
v_gene: TRBV9; abundance: NA; j_gene: TRBJ1-1; d_gene: NA; CDR3aa: CASSVAGSNTEAFF; CDR3nt: TGTGCCAGCAGCGTAGCGGGAAGCAACACTGAAGCTTTCTTT
v_gene: TRBV2; abundance: NA; j_gene: TRBJ1-5; d_gene: TRBD1; CDR3aa: CASSATGGLGNQPQHF; CDR3nt: TGTGCCAGCAGCGCCACAGGGGGCTTGGGGAATCAGCCCCAGCATTTT
v_gene: TRBV11-2; abundance: NA; j_gene: TRBJ2-3; d_gene: NA; CDR3aa: CASSLSGRAQYF; CDR3nt: TGTGCCAGCAGCTTATCCGGGAGAGCGCAGTATTTT
v_gene: TRBV12-5; abundance: few; j_gene: TRBJ1-1; d_gene: NA; CDR3aa: CASGQNTEAFF; CDR3nt: TGTGCTTCAGGACAGAACACTGAAGCTTTCTTT
v_gene: TRBV28; abundance: NA; j_gene: TRBJ2-1; d_gene: TRBD1; CDR3aa: CASNSWTGLWFF; CDR3nt: TGTGCCAGCAATTCCTGGACAGGGTTGTGGTTCTTC
v_gene: TRBV27; abundance: few; j_gene: TRBJ2-3; d_gene: TRBD2; CDR3aa: CASSFSSGRDTQYF; CDR3nt: TGTGCCAGCAGTTTTTCTAGCGGGAGAGATACGCAGTATTTT
v_gene: TRBV28; abundance: NA; j_gene: TRBJ2-7; d_gene: TRBD2; CDR3aa: CASSLGGSLEEQYF; CDR3nt: TGTGCCAGCAGTTTAGGCGGGAGTTTGGAAGAGCAGTACTTC
v_gene: TRBV7-9; abundance: few; j_gene: TRBJ2-2; d_gene: TRBD1; CDR3aa: CASSLQGTGELFF; CDR3nt: TGTGCCAGCAGCCTACAGGGGACCGGGGAGCTGTTTTTT
v_gene: TRBV13; abundance: NA; j_gene: TRBJ2-2; d_gene: NA; CDR3aa: CASSLKSPGVTAANTGELFF; CDR3nt: TGTGCCAGCAGCTTAAAATCCCCCGGGGTGACAGCCGCGAACACCGGGGAGCTGTTTTTT
v_gene: TRBV19; abundance: few; j_gene: TRBJ2-7; d_gene: NA; CDR3aa: CASSATHPSGAQYF; CDR3nt: TGTGCCAGTAGTGCGACCCACCCCTCAGGCGCTCAGTACTTC
v_gene: TRBV18; abundance: few; j_gene: TRBJ1-5; d_gene: NA; CDR3aa: CASSPGINQPQHF; CDR3nt: TGTGCCAGCTCACCAGGGATCAATCAGCCCCAGCATTTT
v_gene: TRBV28; abundance: few; j_gene: TRBJ1-4; d_gene: NA; CDR3aa: CASSFSGGGEKLFF; CDR3nt: TGTGCCAGCAGTTTCTCTGGCGGAGGTGAAAAACTGTTTTTT
v_gene: TRBV6-5; abundance: few; j_gene: TRBJ1-1; d_gene: NA; CDR3aa: CASSTQGREAFF; CDR3nt: TGTGCCAGCAGTACCCAGGGGAGAGAAGCTTTCTTT
v_gene: TRBV7-2; abundance: NA; j_gene: TRBJ1-2; d_gene: NA; CDR3aa: CASSLQPNYGYTF; CDR3nt: TGTGCCAGCAGCTTACAGCCTAACTATGGCTACACCTTC
v_gene: TRBV6-6; abundance: few; j_gene: TRBJ1-5; d_gene: NA; CDR3aa: CASSYSTSDQPQHF; CDR3nt: TGTGCCAGCAGTTACTCCACCTCTGATCAGCCCCAGCATTTT
v_gene: TRBV10-1; abundance: NA; j_gene: TRBJ2-7; d_gene: NA; CDR3aa: CASSSQGSEQYF; CDR3nt: TGCGCCAGCAGTTCGCAGGGTAGCGAGCAGTACTTC
v_gene: TRBV2; abundance: few; j_gene: TRBJ1-5; d_gene: NA; CDR3aa: CASSERTERQPQHF; CDR3nt: TGTGCCAGCAGTGAGCGGACAGAAAGGCAGCCCCAGCATTTT
v_gene: TRBV19; abundance: NA; j_gene: TRBJ2-7; d_gene: TRBD2; CDR3aa: CASQPTGTSEQYF; CDR3nt: TGTGCCAGCCAGCCGACCGGGACTAGCGAGCAGTACTTC
v_gene: TRBV7-9; abundance: NA; j_gene: TRBJ2-2; d_gene: NA; CDR3aa: CASSPFQGNTGELFF; CDR3nt: TGTGCCAGCAGCCCCTTCCAGGGGAACACCGGGGAGCTGTTTTTT
v_gene: TRBV5-1; abundance: NA; j_gene: TRBJ1-2; d_gene: TRBD1; CDR3aa: CASSTPGQGNGYTF; CDR3nt: TGCGCCAGCAGTACCCCGGGACAGGGTAATGGCTACACCTTC